The text below deals with one T cell receptor (beta chain). CDR1 is SGDLS and CDR2 is YYNGEE in the germline V gene. The CDR3 totals 16 residues. J lost 4 bases, V lost 2 bases, and 9 bases had no gene match. The sample comes from a study of blood T cell repertoires in COVID-19. About the study: From the United States, Italy and Spain came samples of acute and convalescent COVID-19. Nucleic acid was either cDNA or gDNA, and it came from T cells, B-cell-depleted T cells, or PBMCs.

Sequencing used immunoSEQ multiplex PCR; TCRdb keeps in-frame clones, though not all of them. The sample shows approximately 72,000 clones, roughly 86% of them seen only once. The genes are TRBV9 and TRBJ2-5, with 9 bases fitting TRBD2. The receptor's source is a woman aged 60-70 years with acute or convalescent COVID-19. Source material: peripheral blood. The CDR3: CASSVGGTSLRETQYF. CDR3 sequence (DNA): TGTGCCAGCAGCGTTGGCGGGACTAGCCTTAGAGAGACCCAGTACTTC.